The table lists the clone carrying this T cell receptor (beta chain) with many counts. Its antigen is not known. TCRdb reprocessed the 5' RACE reads via MiXCR and lists one record per CDR3 protein. The sample holds approximately 250,000 distinct CDR3 sequences, more than 3.5% seen once. This sample is drawn from a study of T cells after yellow fever vaccination. Overall study context: Libraries from low-cell-number fractions were prepared with the SMART-Seq v4 Ultra Low Input RNA kit. Broader study findings: Detected again after the booster were most primary-vaccination clones, at roughly 95% CD4 and 80% to 90% CD8.

Per the germline V gene, CDR1 is KGHSH and CDR2 is LQKENI. CDR3 size: 13 residues. The V end was cut by 3 bases, the J end by 2 bases, with 6 bases between. J is TRBJ2-3 and V is TRBV18, with no clear D. The sample was PBMCs, taken 15 days after the yellow fever booster vaccination. The TCR was taken from a man younger than 35 who received the YFV17D yellow fever vaccine. Written as DNA, the CDR3 is TGTGCCAGCTCACCGCAGGACACAGATACGCAGTATTTT. Residues: CASSPQDTDTQYF.